A single sample gave rise to the 5 T cell receptor beta chains below, sequenced in a study of cytotoxic CD8 clonotypes in ibrutinib-treated CLL. Measured with immunoSEQ multiplex PCR; TCRdb has only the in-frame clones, and not every one. Of about 27,000 clones detected, around two thirds appear once; the ten largest clones hold roughly 56%. This specimen was PBMCs, taken after 24 months of ibrutinib treatment. All receptors derive from a human donor with chronic lymphocytic leukemia.

This chain uses TRBV6-5 with TRBJ2-7, with D tentatively TRBD2 (6 bases). The CDR3 extends over 15 amino acids. Trimming took 2 bases from V and 4 from J, leaving 15 bases between them. CDR1 MNHEY and CDR2 SVGAGI come from the germline V gene. CDR3: CASSYQGTGTYEQYF. CDR3 coding DNA: TGTGCCAGCAGTTACCAAGGGACTGGGACGTACGAGCAGTACTTC.

The V gene is TRBV11-3, the J gene TRBJ2-2; D gene ambiguous. V lost 4 bases, J lost 4 bases, and 13 bases lay in between. The CDR3 is 15 residues long. Germline assignment: CDR1 SGHNT and CDR2 YENEEA. CDR3 region: CASSSRQIGTGELFF. The CDR3 coding sequence is TGTGCCAGCAGCTCCCGACAAATTGGCACCGGGGAGCTGTTTTTT.

This clone was counted between two and nine times. Written as DNA, the CDR3 is TGTGCCAGCAGTGTCACCGTCCCCTCCTACGAGCAGTACTTC. Protein product: CASSVTVPSYEQYF. The chain carries TRBV6-1 and TRBJ2-7; D gene ambiguous. The V end lost 4 bases, the J end lost 0 bases, and 10 bases lay between the germline ends. Germline V gene sequence: CDR1 MNHNS, CDR2 SASEGT. This CDR3 spans 14 amino acids.

This chain connects TRBV9 to TRBJ2-2; 7 nucleotides align to TRBD1. Germline values: CDR1 SGDLS, CDR2 YYNGEE. The CDR3 totals 16 residues. Losses at the gene ends were 0 bases for V and 1 base for J; bases not matched to a gene: 3. The DNA of the CDR3 is TGTGCCAGCAGCGTAGTAGGGGGCAGGAACACCGGGGAGCTGTTTTTT. Translated: CASSVVGGRNTGELFF.

The count of this clone is one. Here the CDR3 DNA reads TGCGCCAGCAGCTTGGTACGCGCGGCGGGGGTCTACAATGAGCAGTTCTTC. Translating gives CASSLVRAAGVYNEQFF. V gene TRBV5-1 combines with J gene TRBJ2-1, with 7 bases that match TRBD2. The germline V gene has CDR1 SGHRS and CDR2 YFSETQ. The junction had 9 bases not matched to a gene; V was cut back by 0 bases and J by 3 bases. The CDR3 runs 17 residues.